This entry lists 14 T cell receptor beta chains sequenced from one sample in a study of OX40 agonist ivuxolimab in advanced cancers. Produced via immunoSEQ multiplex PCR; TCRdb's table is partial and in-frame only. This table holds tens of thousands of clones, roughly 83% found once. This material consisted of CD4+ or CD8+ T cells sorted from blood, taken in a trial of the OX40 agonist ivuxolimab. Receptors were obtained from an adult with an advanced solid tumor such as melanoma, head and neck, liver or kidney cancer.

The rearrangement joins TRBV9 to TRBJ2-3; 7 positions agree with TRBD2. Germline V CDR1 and CDR2: SGDLS, YYNGEE. The CDR3 covers 14 residues. Germline trimming cut 3 bases from V and 2 bases from J; bases unmatched to any gene: 3. The CDR3 loop reads CASSAGLNTDTQYF. The CDR3 coding sequence is TGTGCCAGCAGCGCGGGACTAAACACAGATACGCAGTATTTT. Together with reference TRBV9 and TRBJ2-3, the CDR3 gives the full variable domain: DSGVTQTPKHLITATGQRVTLRCSPRSGDLSVYWYQQSLDQGLQFLIQYYNGEERAKGNILERFSAQQFPDLHSELNLSSLELGDSALYFCASSAGLNTDTQYFGPGTRLTVL.

The chain has TRBV7-8 and TRBJ2-3; no reliable D call. Looked up from germline, CDR1 is SGHVS and CDR2 is FQNEAQ. V lost 6 bases, J lost 6 bases, and 19 bases lay in between. This CDR3 spans 15 amino acids. Written as DNA, the CDR3 is TGTGCCAGCAGAAGGTCCTCTGAATTGAAGGATACGCAGTATTTT. This codes for CASRRSSELKDTQYF.

The sample holds a few counts of this clone. This sequence joins TRBV2 and TRBJ1-5, with 8 positions matching TRBD1. Germline CDR1 reads SNHLY; CDR2 reads FYNNEI. The CDR3 loop spans 13 amino acids. Trimming at V came to 9 bases and at J to 7 bases, leaving 8 bases not matched to a gene. The CDR3 here is CASDDRGGQPQHF. The CDR3 bases are TGTGCCAGTGACGACAGGGGCGGACAGCCCCAGCATTTT.

V usage is TRBV2 and J usage is TRBJ2-1; D is perhaps TRBD1 or TRBD2 (5 bases each). V was pared by 6 bases and J by 9 bases, with 15 bases between. The CDR3 runs to 13 residues. Germline V CDR1 and CDR2: SNHLY, FYNNEI. CDR3 in amino acids: CASRGDLATEQFF. The CDR3 nucleotides are TGTGCCAGCAGGGGGGATCTCGCGACTGAGCAGTTCTTC.

The gene calls are TRBV28 and TRBJ2-2; either TRBD1 or TRBD2 may supply D (5 bases each). V lost 10 bases and J lost 0, with 12 bases in between. Looked up from germline, CDR1 is MDHEN and CDR2 is SYDVKM. The CDR3 length is 14 residues. The CDR3 DNA reads as TGTGCCACCACGGGGCCATCGAACACCGGGGAGCTGTTTTTT. It codes for CATTGPSNTGELFF. Together with reference TRBV28 and TRBJ2-2, the CDR3 gives the full variable domain: DVKVTQSSRYLVKRTGEKVFLECVQDMDHENMFWYRQDPGLGLRLIYFSYDVKMKEKGDIPEGYSVSREKKERFSLILESASTNQTSMYLCATTGPSNTGELFFGEGSRLTVL.

The chain has TRBV2 and TRBJ1-2; 7 nucleotides agree with TRBD1. CDR1 is SNHLY, CDR2 FYNNEI, per germline. This CDR3 is 15 amino acids long. V trimming: 4 bases; J trimming: 4 bases; junction bases outside the gene matches: 9. The CDR3 region has the DNA TGTGCCAGCAGTGTATCACAGGGGTCTATCTATGGCTACACCTTC. This encodes CASSVSQGSIYGYTF.

CDR3 protein: CASSLGLRFGGSPNDEQFF. The CDR3 DNA is TGTGCCAGCAGCTTAGGTCTCAGGTTTGGCGGGAGCCCTAATGATGAGCAGTTCTTC. The gene calls are TRBV11-3 and TRBJ2-1; 7 nucleotides match TRBD2. This CDR3 region has 19 residues. Trimming cost V 1 base and J 8 bases; bases outside gene matches: 20. From germline, CDR1 is SGHNT and CDR2 YENEEA.

The chain uses TRBV29-1 and TRBJ1-1, with D tentatively TRBD1 (5 bases). V dropped 5 bases and J dropped 4 bases, with 17 bases sitting between them. CDR3 length equals 14 residues. Germline values: CDR1 SQVTM, CDR2 ANQGSEA. CDR3 nucleotide sequence: TGCAGCGTTTCTTTTGGGACCGGGGGCACTGAAGCTTTCTTT. This translates into CSVSFGTGGTEAFF.

The chain combines TRBV5-1 with TRBJ2-2, with TRBD2 matching 9 bases. The CDR3 consists of 16 residues. The V segment lost 4 bases and the J segment 5 bases; nucleotides outside the gene matches: 9. Germline CDR1 SGHRS, CDR2 YFSETQ. The DNA of the CDR3 is TGCGCCAGCAGCCCCCTCAGCGGGGGGCAAACCGGGGAGCTGTTTTTT. It specifies CASSPLSGGQTGELFF.

The rearrangement links TRBV6-5 to TRBJ2-3; 8 bases match TRBD2. This CDR3 comprises 15 residues. CDR1 MNHEY and CDR2 SVGAGI come from the germline V gene. The V segment lost 6 bases and the J segment 0 bases; nucleotides outside the gene matches: 5. The CDR3 is CASSVSGGSTDTQYF. In DNA form, the CDR3 reads TGTGCCAGCAGCGTGTCGGGGGGGAGCACAGATACGCAGTATTTT.

The chain recombines TRBV7-2 with TRBJ1-1; 9 bases fit TRBD1. Germline trimming cut 2 bases from V and 4 bases from J; bases unmatched to any gene: 2. The CDR3 is made up of 14 amino acids. Germline V gene data show CDR1 as SGHTA and CDR2 as FQGNSA. CDR3 nucleotides: TGTGCCAGCAGCTTAACGACAGGGGGCACTGAAGCTTTCTTT. Amino acids: CASSLTTGGTEAFF.

The chain couples TRBV28 to TRBJ2-7, with TRBD2 matching 14 bases. Per germline, CDR1 MDHEN and CDR2 SYDVKM. CDR3 length equals 23 residues. After removal of 3 bases from V and 0 bases from J, the junction contained 22 bases not matched to a gene. The chain's CDR3 is CASSFIVDPRGLAGVVSSYEQYF. The DNA of the CDR3 is TGTGCCAGCAGTTTTATCGTGGACCCCAGGGGACTAGCGGGAGTGGTAAGCTCCTACGAGCAGTACTTC.

The genes are TRBV5-1 and TRBJ1-1; no definite D call. V lost 0 bases to trimming and J lost 3 bases, with 9 bases between them. Germline lookup yields CDR1 SGHRS and CDR2 YFSETQ. This CDR3 is 14 amino acids long. Here the CDR3 reads CASSLVGDYTEAFF. CDR3 nucleotides: TGCGCCAGCAGCTTGGTGGGAGATTACACTGAAGCTTTCTTT.

The CDR3 nucleotides read TGTGCCAGCTCACCACCGTGGGCAGGGAGCAAGAATACGCAGTATTTT. Translating it yields CASSPPWAGSKNTQYF. The rearrangement uses TRBV18 and TRBJ2-3; D is possibly TRBD1 or TRBD2 (5 bases each). This CDR3 has 16 residues. Trimming took 0 bases from V and 7 from J, leaving 17 bases between them. Looked up from germline, CDR1 is KGHSH and CDR2 is LQKENI.